This TCR beta chain comes out of a study of blood T cell repertoires in COVID-19. Across the study: Donors in the United States, Italy and Spain gave samples during acute or convalescent COVID-19. Sources were T cells, B-cell-depleted T cells, or PBMCs; the material itself was cDNA or gDNA.

Germline CDR1 is SGHRS and CDR2 is YFSETQ. The CDR3 consists of 16 residues. V lost 5 bases to trimming and J lost 2 bases; unmatched junction nucleotides: 11. Per the authors' pipeline: Reference gene primer amplification yielded estimated nucleated cell counts. TCRdb's table, derived via immunoSEQ multiplex PCR, lists solely in-frame clones and lacks some. V and J calls and clone size are given by that table; D and trimming were obtained from the DNA. The repertoire holds more than 200,000 clones, approximately 80% seen once, with over 9.5% in the top ten. The TCR was taken from a woman of 80 years or more with COVID-19, enrolled during active disease. Material for sequencing was peripheral blood. The V call is TRBV5-1, the J call TRBJ1-1; TRBD1 matches 8 bases. CDR3 in DNA: TGCGCCAGCAGGTATGCCCCCGGGACAGGCAACACTGAAGCTTTCTTT. This translates into CASRYAPGTGNTEAFF.